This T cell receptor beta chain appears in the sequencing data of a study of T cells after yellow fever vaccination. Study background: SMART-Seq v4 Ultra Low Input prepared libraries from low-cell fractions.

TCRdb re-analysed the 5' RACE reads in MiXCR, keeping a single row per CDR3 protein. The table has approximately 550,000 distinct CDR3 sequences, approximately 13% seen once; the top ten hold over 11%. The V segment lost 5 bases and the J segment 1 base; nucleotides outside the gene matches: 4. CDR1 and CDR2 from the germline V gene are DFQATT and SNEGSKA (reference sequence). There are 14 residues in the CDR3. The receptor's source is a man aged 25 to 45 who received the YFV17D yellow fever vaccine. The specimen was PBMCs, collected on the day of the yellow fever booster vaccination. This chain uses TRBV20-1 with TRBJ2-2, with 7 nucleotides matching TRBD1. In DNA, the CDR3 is TGCAGTGCTTGGCGGACAGGGAACACCGGGGAGCTGTTTTTT. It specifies CSAWRTGNTGELFF.